These 26 T cell receptor beta chains originate from one sample sequenced in a study of response to subunit inactivated influenza vaccine. From the RT-PCR reads, TCRdb called clonotypes with MiXCR, one entry per CDR3 protein. This sample yields 200,000 to 300,000 distinct CDR3 sequences, of which about 12% are seen a single time; approximately 7.8% belongs to the top ten. The material was non-naive T cells sorted from PBMCs, obtained 14 to 15 days before vaccination. These receptors were obtained from a man aged 50 or older who received an inactivated influenza vaccine.

This chain links TRBV7-2 with TRBJ2-1; D may be TRBD1 or TRBD2 (5 bases each). From germline, CDR1 is SGHTA and CDR2 FQGNSA. The V and J ends lost 3 bases and 7 bases respectively, with 16 bases between them. CDR3 length equals 15 residues. Here the CDR3 reads CASSFAGAKGNEQFF. In DNA, the CDR3 is TGTGCCAGCAGCTTCGCGGGCGCCAAGGGGAATGAGCAGTTCTTC.

This CDR3 reads CSARGDAERGEQYF. CDR3 sequence (DNA): TGCAGTGCTAGAGGGGACGCGGAAAGGGGCGAGCAGTACTTC. The rearrangement joins TRBV20-1 to TRBJ2-7; D tentatively reads TRBD1 or TRBD2 (5 bases each). This CDR3 contains 14 residues. From germline, CDR1 is DFQATT and CDR2 SNEGSKA (reference sequence). The V end was cut by 1 base, the J end by 6 bases, with 16 bases between.

The chain carries TRBV7-8 and TRBJ1-5; no firm D call. In germline, CDR1 is SGHVS, CDR2 FQNEAQ. Trimming took 7 bases from V and 3 from J, leaving 13 bases between them. The CDR3 runs to 14 residues. CDR3 amino acids: CASNIEGDNQPQHF. In DNA, the CDR3 is TGTGCCAGCAACATAGAGGGAGACAATCAGCCCCAGCATTTT.

This clonotype was seen more than once but under ten times. This sequence joins TRBV2 and TRBJ1-4; D ambiguous. The CDR3 loop spans 14 amino acids. The V end lost 7 bases, the J end lost 0 bases, and 9 bases lay between the germline ends. The V gene's germline CDR1 is SNHLY and CDR2 FYNNEI. Here the CDR3 reads CASNSFATNEKLFF. The CDR3 DNA follows: TGTGCCAGCAATAGCTTTGCAACTAATGAAAAACTGTTTTTT.

This chain links TRBV20-1 with TRBJ1-6, with D perhaps matching TRBD1 (5 bases). V lost 2 bases and J 9 bases, leaving 20 bases between the germline ends. The germline CDR1 and CDR2 sequences are DFQATT and SNEGSKA (reference sequence). The CDR3 loop spans 16 amino acids. The CDR3 DNA reads TGCAGTGCTAGAAGGAATTCGAAGGTGGGGGTTTCACCCCTCCACTTT. It specifies CSARRNSKVGVSPLHF.

This sequence joins TRBV5-1 and TRBJ1-1; D not certain. Germline V CDR1 and CDR2: SGHRS, YFSETQ. There are 14 residues in the CDR3. The ends were cut back, 0 bases at V and 6 bases at J, with 12 bases in the middle. CDR3 sequence (DNA): TGCGCCAGCAGCTTGGCTCAGCAATCCTCTGAAGCTTTCTTT. Its translation is CASSLAQQSSEAFF.

This clonotype was picked up many times. The chain's CDR3 is CASMYSGATGEQYF. CDR3 DNA: TGTGCCAGCATGTATTCAGGGGCGACTGGTGAGCAGTACTTC. The chain uses TRBV10-3 and TRBJ2-7; weak D call: TRBD1 (6 bases). V lost 10 bases and J lost 7, with 23 bases in between. CDR3 length: 14 amino acids. The germline CDR1 and CDR2 sequences are ENHRY and SYGVKD.

This clonotype was seen at least ten times. J is TRBJ2-4 and V is TRBV19; 7 bases map to TRBD1. V gave up 3 bases and J gave up 2 bases; unmatched junction bases: 10. The CDR3 has 17 amino acids. Germline lookup yields CDR1 LNHDA and CDR2 SQIVND (reference sequence). CDR3 amino acids: CASSIGEKGATKNIQYF. The CDR3 DNA reads TGTGCCAGTAGTATTGGTGAGAAGGGGGCGACCAAAAACATTCAGTACTTC.

J is TRBJ2-1 and V is TRBV4-2, with a tentative D call TRBD2 (7 bases). V was clipped by 1 base and J by 2 bases, with 15 bases between them. The germline V gene encodes CDR1 LGHNA and CDR2 YNFKEQ. This CDR3 is built from 17 residues. CDR3 coding DNA: TGTGCCAGCAGCCAAGTAGGCGGGGGCCCTCCCTACAATGAGCAGTTCTTC. Residues: CASSQVGGGPPYNEQFF.

This clonotype was recorded at least ten times. The gene calls are TRBV28 and TRBJ2-7; 11 nucleotides match TRBD2. The CDR3 length is 15 residues. V was pared by 2 bases and J by 3 bases, with 3 bases of the junction left unmatched. The germline gives CDR1 MDHEN, CDR2 SYDVKM. CDR3 protein: CASSLILAGGYEQYF. In nucleotides, the CDR3 is TGTGCCAGCAGTTTAATCCTAGCGGGAGGCTACGAGCAGTACTTC.

The chain is built from TRBV6-6 and TRBJ1-5, with D possibly TRBD1 on 6 matching bases. V was clipped by 4 bases and J by 6 bases, with 10 bases between them. This CDR3 region has 13 residues. The germline V gene has CDR1 MNHNY and CDR2 SVGAGI (reference sequence). The DNA for the CDR3 is TGTGCCAGCAGTTCAGGGGTTGGTCAGCCCCAGCATTTT. Translating gives CASSSGVGQPQHF.

This clonotype has a handful of counts. The V gene is TRBV7-2, the J gene TRBJ2-7, with TRBD2 matching 10 bases. Germline CDR1 reads SGHTA; CDR2 reads FQGNSA. The V and J ends lost 3 bases and 0 bases, in that order; junction bases with no gene match: 5. The CDR3 totals 16 residues. For the CDR3, the DNA is TGTGCCAGCAGCTTCGCTAGCGGGGGAGGCTCCTACGAGCAGTACTTC. Amino acids: CASSFASGGGSYEQYF.

This clonotype was picked up many times. This chain connects TRBV7-2 to TRBJ2-7; the match to TRBD2 covers 11 bases. Trimming at V came to 4 bases and at J to 4 bases, leaving 6 bases not matched to a gene. This CDR3 is built from 15 residues. Germline V gene sequence: CDR1 SGHTA, CDR2 FQGNSA. CDR3 region: CASSSTSGRSYEQYF. The DNA for the CDR3 is TGTGCCAGCAGCTCAACTAGCGGGAGATCTTACGAGCAGTACTTC.

This sequence joins TRBV24-1 and TRBJ2-2; 10 nucleotides agree with TRBD2. V was pared by 5 bases and J by 0 bases, with 5 bases of the junction left unmatched. Germline CDR1 reads KGHDR; CDR2 reads SFDVKD. The CDR3 loop spans 17 amino acids. The CDR3 DNA follows: TGTGCCACCAGTGCTAGCGGGGGACCCGCGAACACCGGGGAGCTGTTTTTT. This gives the protein CATSASGGPANTGELFF.

This chain connects TRBV5-1 to TRBJ1-2; 7 nucleotides match TRBD1. The CDR3 has 15 amino acids. CDR1 and CDR2 (germline): SGHRS, YFSETQ. The V and J ends lost 4 bases and 2 bases, in that order; junction bases with no gene match: 8. The CDR3, as DNA: TGCGCCAGCAGCCTTGAGGGGGCGGTGAACTATGGCTACACCTTC. As protein: CASSLEGAVNYGYTF.

The chain uses TRBV6-5 and TRBJ1-1; TRBD1 aligns across 7 bases. The junction had 7 bases not matched to a gene; V was cut back by 4 bases and J by 8 bases. The germline gives CDR1 MNHEY, CDR2 SVGAGI. This CDR3 comprises 13 residues. The CDR3 reads CASSSDRVSEAFF. CDR3 in DNA: TGTGCCAGCAGTTCAGACAGGGTGTCGGAAGCTTTCTTT.

This clonotype appeared a few times. J is TRBJ2-3 and V is TRBV5-1, with 7 bases that match TRBD2. Germline V lookup: CDR1 SGHRS, CDR2 YFSETQ. There are 16 residues in the CDR3. The V and J ends lost 3 bases and 1 base, in that order; junction bases with no gene match: 8. DNA for the CDR3: TGCGCCAGCAGCTATGACCCGGCGGGGGGCACAGATACGCAGTATTTT. It specifies CASSYDPAGGTDTQYF.

The rearrangement joins TRBV4-3 to TRBJ2-1; 10 nucleotides line up with TRBD1. V was clipped by 5 bases and J by 3 bases; unmatched bases: 1. The germline gives CDR1 LGHNA, CDR2 YSLEER. The CDR3 is made up of 14 amino acids. This CDR3 reads CASSDRGLYNEQFF. CDR3 coding DNA: TGCGCCAGCAGCGACAGGGGGCTCTACAATGAGCAGTTCTTC.

This rearrangement joins TRBV10-1 to TRBJ1-4; D unclear. The V gene lost 3 bases and the J gene lost 8 bases, with 13 bases spanning the gap. This CDR3 has 14 amino acids. Germline V gives CDR1 WNHNN, CDR2 SYGVQD (reference sequence). The CDR3 is CASSDALDGEKLFF. The CDR3 coding sequence is TGCGCCAGCAGTGATGCTTTGGATGGGGAAAAACTGTTTTTT.

This clonotype was seen only a few times. The chain links TRBV6-1 to TRBJ1-2; 8 nucleotides align to TRBD1. Germline CDR1 is MNHNS and CDR2 is SASEGT. V shed 5 bases, J shed 0 bases, and the junction held 5 bases outside the gene matches. This CDR3 comprises 15 residues. The CDR3 protein is CASSQDRAANYGYTF. CDR3 nucleotides: TGTGCCAGCAGTCAGGACAGGGCGGCTAACTATGGCTACACCTTC.

J is TRBJ2-3 and V is TRBV20-1, with 12 bases matching TRBD2. The CDR3 covers 16 residues. With 0 bases clipped from V and 2 bases from J, the junction kept 3 bases outside the gene matches. From germline, CDR1 is DFQATT and CDR2 SNEGSKA (reference sequence). Here the CDR3 DNA reads TGCAGTGCTAGAGACCGACTAGCGGGGGACACAGATACGCAGTATTTT. Translation: CSARDRLAGDTDTQYF.

This clonotype was picked up many times. The chain links TRBV3-1 to TRBJ2-1; D not certain. Deletions cut 1 base from V and 8 bases from J, with 9 bases between. CDR1 and CDR2 (germline): LGHDT, YNNKEL (reference sequence). CDR3 length: 13 amino acids. DNA of the CDR3: TGTGCCAGCAGCCAAGTCTCGGTTCATGAGCAGTTCTTC. Encoded protein: CASSQVSVHEQFF.

In its sample, this clonotype was seen a few times. The rearrangement uses TRBV11-2 and TRBJ2-3; TRBD2 aligns across 11 bases. This CDR3 region has 16 residues. With 5 bases clipped from V and 4 bases from J, the junction kept 8 bases outside the gene matches. Germline-derived CDR1 and CDR2 are SGHAT and FQNNGV. CDR3 sequence reads: CASSTVIAGGPDTQYF. The DNA for the CDR3 is TGTGCCAGCAGCACCGTCATAGCGGGGGGGCCAGATACGCAGTATTTT.

This clonotype has just a few counts. V is TRBV6-1 and J is TRBJ1-1, with a weak D call TRBD1 (5 bases). Trimming took 6 bases from V and 6 from J, leaving 20 bases between them. The CDR3 has 15 amino acids. Germline V gives CDR1 MNHNS, CDR2 SASEGT. CDR3 nucleotides: TGTGCCAGCAGGCCAGGGTTGGTTAGCATAGCTGAAGCTTTCTTT. This encodes CASRPGLVSIAEAFF.

This clonotype showed up many times. This rearrangement joins TRBV24-1 to TRBJ2-3; D is unresolved. Per the germline V gene, CDR1 is KGHDR and CDR2 is SFDVKD. The CDR3 contains 14 residues. Trimming removed 4 bases at V and 5 bases at J, with 12 bases between. In DNA, the CDR3 is TGTGCCACCAGTGAAGACCGGGTTCAAGATACGCAGTATTTT. This sequence encodes CATSEDRVQDTQYF.

Only a few counts were recorded for this clonotype. The CDR3 DNA sequence: TGTGCCAGCAGCGTAGCTACAGGCACGGGAGAAAAACTGTTTTTT. Translating it yields CASSVATGTGEKLFF. The chain combines TRBV9 with TRBJ1-4; the D gene is possibly TRBD1 (5 bases). This CDR3 spans 15 amino acids. V lost 0 bases to trimming and J lost 8 bases, with 14 bases between them. CDR1 is SGDLS and CDR2 is YYNGEE in the germline V gene. Variable domain in full (rest from reference TRBV9 and TRBJ1-4): DSGVTQTPKHLITATGQRVTLRCSPRSGDLSVYWYQQSLDQGLQFLIQYYNGEERAKGNILERFSAQQFPDLHSELNLSSLELGDSALYFCASSVATGTGEKLFFGSGTQLSVL.